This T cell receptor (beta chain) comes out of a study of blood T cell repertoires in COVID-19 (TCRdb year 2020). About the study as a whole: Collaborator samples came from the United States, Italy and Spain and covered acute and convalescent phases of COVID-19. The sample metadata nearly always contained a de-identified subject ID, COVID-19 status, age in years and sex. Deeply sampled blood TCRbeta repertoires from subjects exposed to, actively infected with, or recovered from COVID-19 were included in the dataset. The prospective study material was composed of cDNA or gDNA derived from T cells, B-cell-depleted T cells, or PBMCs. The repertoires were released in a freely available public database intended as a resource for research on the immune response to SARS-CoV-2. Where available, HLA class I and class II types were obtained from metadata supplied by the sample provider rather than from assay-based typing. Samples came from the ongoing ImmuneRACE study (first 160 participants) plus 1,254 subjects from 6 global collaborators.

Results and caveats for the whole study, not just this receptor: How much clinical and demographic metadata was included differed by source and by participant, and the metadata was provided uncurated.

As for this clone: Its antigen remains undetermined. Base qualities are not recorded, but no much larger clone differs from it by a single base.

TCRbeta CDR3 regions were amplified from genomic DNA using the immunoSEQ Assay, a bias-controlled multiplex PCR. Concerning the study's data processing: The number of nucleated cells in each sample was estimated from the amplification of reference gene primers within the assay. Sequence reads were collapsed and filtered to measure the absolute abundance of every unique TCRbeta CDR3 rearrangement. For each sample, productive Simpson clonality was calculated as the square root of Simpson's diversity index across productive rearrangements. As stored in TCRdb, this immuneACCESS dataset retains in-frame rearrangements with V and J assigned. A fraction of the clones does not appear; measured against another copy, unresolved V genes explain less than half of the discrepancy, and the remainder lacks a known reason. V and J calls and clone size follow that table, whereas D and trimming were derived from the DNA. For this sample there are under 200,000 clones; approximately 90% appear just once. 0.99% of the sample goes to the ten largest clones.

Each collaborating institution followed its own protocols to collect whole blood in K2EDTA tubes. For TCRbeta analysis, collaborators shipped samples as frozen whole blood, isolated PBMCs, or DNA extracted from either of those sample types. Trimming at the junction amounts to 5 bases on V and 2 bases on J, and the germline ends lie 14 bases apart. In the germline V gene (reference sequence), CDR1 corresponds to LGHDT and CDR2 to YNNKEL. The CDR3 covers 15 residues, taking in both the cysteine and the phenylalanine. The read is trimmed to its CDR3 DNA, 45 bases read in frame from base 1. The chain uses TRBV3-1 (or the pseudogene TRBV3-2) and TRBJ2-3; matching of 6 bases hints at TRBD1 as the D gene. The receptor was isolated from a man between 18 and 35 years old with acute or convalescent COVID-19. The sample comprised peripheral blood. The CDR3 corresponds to CASSKLGGNTDTQYF. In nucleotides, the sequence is TGTGCCAGCAGCAAACTAGGGGGTAACACAGATACGCAGTATTTT.